Presented here are 9 T cell receptor beta chains from one specimen sequenced in a study of cytomegalovirus exposure and HLA in healthy donors. Primers: 60 Vbeta forward and 13 Jbeta reverse. The method was immunoSEQ multiplex PCR; TCRdb's version includes in-frame clones alone and lacks a portion of them. Among around 100,000 clones listed, roughly 70% were seen once. Sequenced input: PBMCs. The origin of the receptors is a woman aged 18-29 years in good health and CMV-seropositive.

The rearrangement links TRBV20-1 to TRBJ1-1; D possibly corresponds to TRBD1 (5 bases). Per germline, CDR1 DFQATT and CDR2 SNEGSKA (reference sequence). The CDR3 sequence is 11 residues long. Trimming stripped 3 bases from V and 8 bases from J, with 10 bases between. The CDR3 nucleotides are TGCAGTGCTAGTCAGGGATGGGAAGCTTTCTTT. This translates into CSASQGWEAFF.

The chain uses TRBV18 and TRBJ2-7; D is perhaps TRBD1 (7 bases). CDR3 size: 15 residues. The V gene's germline CDR1 is KGHSH and CDR2 LQKENI. The ends were cut back, 3 bases at V and 2 bases at J, with 14 bases in the middle. CDR3 residues: CASSPQGGLTYEQYF. Here the CDR3 DNA reads TGTGCCAGCTCACCCCAGGGGGGTCTAACCTACGAGCAGTACTTC.

The CDR3 spells CASSQGRKSSYEQYF. The CDR3 region has the DNA TGTGCCAGCAGCCAAGGGAGGAAAAGCTCCTACGAGCAGTACTTC. V usage is TRBV14 and J usage is TRBJ2-7; D is possibly TRBD2 (5 bases). The germline V and J ends were trimmed by 1 base and 0 bases, with 10 bases remaining between them. Germline V gene sequence: CDR1 SGHDN, CDR2 FVKESK. The CDR3 spans 15 residues.

CDR3 sequence reads: CASRLGQGAYQPQHF. DNA of the CDR3: TGTGCCAGCAGACTCGGACAGGGGGCTTATCAGCCCCAGCATTTT. This chain links TRBV6-6 with TRBJ1-5; 11 nucleotides agree with TRBD1. Germline loops: CDR1 MNHNY, CDR2 SVGAGI (reference sequence). The CDR3 loop spans 15 amino acids. V shed 6 bases and J 5 bases; nucleotides not matched to a gene: 6.

This rearrangement joins TRBV30 to TRBJ1-4; no clear D gene. CDR1 and CDR2 from the germline V gene are GTSNPN and SVGIG (reference sequence). The CDR3 has 19 amino acids. Trimming left V 0 bases short and J 4 bases short, with 24 bases between. CDR3 residues: CAWSVPLQTQKSYNEKLFF. As DNA, the CDR3 is TGTGCCTGGAGTGTTCCCCTTCAAACGCAAAAATCCTATAATGAAAAACTGTTTTTT.

The J gene is TRBJ2-3, the V gene TRBV29-1; no clear D gene. The CDR3 sequence is 13 residues long. Per the germline V gene, CDR1 is SQVTM and CDR2 is ANQGSEA. The V end lost 6 bases, the J end lost 2 bases, and 12 bases lay between the germline ends. In nucleotides, the CDR3 is TGCAGCGTCTTCACCGGGTTCACAGATACGCAGTATTTT. This sequence encodes CSVFTGFTDTQYF.

A single count supports this clone. The chain recombines TRBV6-5 with TRBJ1-1; D possibly corresponds to TRBD1 (6 bases). From germline, CDR1 is MNHEY and CDR2 SVGAGI. Trimming shortened V by 7 bases and J by 1 base, and 13 bases separated the two germline ends. This CDR3 spans 14 amino acids. Here the CDR3 DNA reads TGTGCCAGCACCATGAAGGGACAGAACACTGAAGCTTTCTTT. Residues: CASTMKGQNTEAFF.

This sequence joins TRBV7-8 and TRBJ2-3, with TRBD2 matching over 10 bases. Germline trimming cut 5 bases from V and 3 bases from J; bases unmatched to any gene: 5. The CDR3 is 15 amino acids. The germline gives CDR1 SGHVS, CDR2 FQNEAQ. CDR3 amino acids: CASSLMTSGTDTQYF. In DNA form, the CDR3 reads TGTGCCAGCAGCCTCATGACTAGCGGGACAGATACGCAGTATTTT.

The rearrangement links TRBV19 to TRBJ1-6; D remains ambiguous. Trimming took 2 bases from V and 4 from J, leaving 6 bases between them. Germline-derived CDR1 and CDR2 are LNHDA and SQIVND (reference sequence). CDR3 length equals 14 residues. Written as DNA, the CDR3 is TGTGCCAGTAGTATAAATATTTATAATTCACCCCTCCACTTT. Its protein is CASSINIYNSPLHF.